This TCR beta chain is from a study of T cell repertoires in cytomegalovirus infection. The overall study: Matching HLA type, along with CMV infection, was indicated by public TCR beta signatures. Study-level points and caveats: Dominating the ex vivo response were TCR beta clonotypes that were CMV-specific and HLA-C-restricted.

A remark on this clonotype: Antigen unknown.

The CDR3 runs to 16 residues. The germline V gene has CDR1 SGHAT and CDR2 FQNNGV. Trimming removed 4 bases from V and 4 bases from J, with 19 bases in between. TCRdb reprocessed the reads with MiXCR, giving one entry per CDR3 protein. The sample consists of 400,000 to 600,000 distinct CDR3 sequences, approximately 42% of them appearing once. This chain links TRBV11-2 with TRBJ2-5; the D gene is possibly TRBD2 (6 bases). This TCR came from a human donor in good health (CMV status not recorded). Some clones in this sample may be carry-over from other donors' samples. The sample here was cultured PBMCs, taken from culture after CMV antigen stimulation. CDR3 sequence reads: CASSSHYRPAGETQYF. The CDR3 DNA sequence: TGTGCCAGCAGCTCCCACTACAGGCCAGCGGGAGAGACCCAGTACTTC.